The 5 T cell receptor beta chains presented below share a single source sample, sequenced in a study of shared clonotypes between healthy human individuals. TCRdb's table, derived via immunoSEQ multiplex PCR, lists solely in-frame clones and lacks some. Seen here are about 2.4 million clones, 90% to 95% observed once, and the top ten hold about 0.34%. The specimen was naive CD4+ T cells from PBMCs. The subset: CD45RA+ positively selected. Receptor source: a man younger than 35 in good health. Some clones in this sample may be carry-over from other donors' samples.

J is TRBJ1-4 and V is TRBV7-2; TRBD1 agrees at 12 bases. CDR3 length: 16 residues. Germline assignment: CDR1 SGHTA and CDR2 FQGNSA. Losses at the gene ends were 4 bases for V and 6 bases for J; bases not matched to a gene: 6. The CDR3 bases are TGTGCCAGCAGCTCCGGGACAGGGGGCGCGTATGAAAAACTGTTTTTT. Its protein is CASSSGTGGAYEKLFF. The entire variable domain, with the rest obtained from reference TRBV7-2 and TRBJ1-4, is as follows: GAGVSQSPSNKVTEKGKDVELRCDPISGHTALYWYRQSLGQGLEFLIYFQGNSAPDKSGLPSDRFSAERTGGSVSTLTIQRTQQEDSAVYLCASSSGTGGAYEKLFFGSGTQLSVL.

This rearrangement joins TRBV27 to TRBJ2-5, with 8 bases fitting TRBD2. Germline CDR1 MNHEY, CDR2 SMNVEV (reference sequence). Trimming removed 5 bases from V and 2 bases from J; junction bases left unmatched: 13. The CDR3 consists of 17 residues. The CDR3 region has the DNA TGTGCCAGCAGTAAACAGGGTGTATTAGCGGGACAAGAGACCCAGTACTTC. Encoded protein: CASSKQGVLAGQETQYF.

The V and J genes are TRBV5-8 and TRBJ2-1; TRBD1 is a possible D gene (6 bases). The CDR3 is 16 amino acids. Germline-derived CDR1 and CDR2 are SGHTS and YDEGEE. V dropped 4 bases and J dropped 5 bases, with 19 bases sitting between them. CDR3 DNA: TGTGCCAGCAGCCGGCCGTCAGGGGACGTAGACAATGAGCAGTTCTTC. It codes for CASSRPSGDVDNEQFF.

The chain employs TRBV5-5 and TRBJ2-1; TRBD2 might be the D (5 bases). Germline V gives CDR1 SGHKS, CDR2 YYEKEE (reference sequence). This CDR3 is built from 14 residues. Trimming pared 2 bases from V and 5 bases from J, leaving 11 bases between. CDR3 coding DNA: TGTGCCAGCAGCTTTACAGTCGGGAACAATGAGCAGTTCTTC. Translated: CASSFTVGNNEQFF.

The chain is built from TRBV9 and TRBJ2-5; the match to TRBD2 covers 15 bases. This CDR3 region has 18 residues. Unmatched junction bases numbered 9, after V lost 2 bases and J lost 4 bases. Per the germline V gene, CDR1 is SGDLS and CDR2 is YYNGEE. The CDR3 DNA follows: TGTGCCAGCAGCGTGGGACTAGCGGGAGGAGGGTACGGAGAGACCCAGTACTTC. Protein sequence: CASSVGLAGGGYGETQYF.